This record covers a single T cell receptor beta chain. Its specificity is unknown. The sample comes from a study of T-cell memory formation after mild COVID-19. General study findings and limits: Clones contracting across day 15 to 85 had a balanced CD4/CD8 profile; later expanding clones leaned CD4+. A subset of responding clones appeared in pre-infection memory, suggesting cross-reactive memory joined.

CDR1 is MNHEY and CDR2 is SMNVEV in the germline V gene (reference sequence). This CDR3 region has 15 residues. V was trimmed by 6 bases and J by 8 bases, leaving 19 bases between them. TCRdb called the 5' RACE reads again in MiXCR, with one record for every CDR3 protein. The table lists hundreds of thousands of distinct CDR3 sequences, roughly 15% of them singletons. This chain joins TRBV27 and TRBJ1-4; no firm D call. Sequenced: PBMCs or a T cell subset sorted from them (not recorded which). This sequence was found in a man aged 18 to 29 who had mild COVID-19 (a few samples of this study predate the infection). Cell type and time point are not known. The CDR3 nucleotides read TGTGCCAGCAGGGGGAACGGCCGTACCTACGAAAAACTGTTTTTT. This gives the protein CASRGNGRTYEKLFF.